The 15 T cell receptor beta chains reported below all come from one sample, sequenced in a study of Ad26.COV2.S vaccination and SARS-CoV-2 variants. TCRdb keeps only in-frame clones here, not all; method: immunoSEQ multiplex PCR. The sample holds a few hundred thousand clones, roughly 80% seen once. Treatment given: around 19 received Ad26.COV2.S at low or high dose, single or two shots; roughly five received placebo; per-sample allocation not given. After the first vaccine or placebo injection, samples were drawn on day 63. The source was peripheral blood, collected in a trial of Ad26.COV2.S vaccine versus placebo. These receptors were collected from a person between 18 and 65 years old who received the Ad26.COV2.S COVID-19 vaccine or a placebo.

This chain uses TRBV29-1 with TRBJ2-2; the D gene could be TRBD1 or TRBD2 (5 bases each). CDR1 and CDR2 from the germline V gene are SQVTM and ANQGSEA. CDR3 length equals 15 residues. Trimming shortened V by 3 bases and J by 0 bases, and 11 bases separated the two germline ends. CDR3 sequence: CSVDTRGANTGELFF. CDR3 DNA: TGCAGCGTTGATACTAGGGGCGCGAACACCGGGGAGCTGTTTTTT.

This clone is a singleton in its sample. The CDR3: CASTEGQGAYGYTF. As DNA, the CDR3 is TGTGCCAGCACCGAAGGACAGGGGGCCTATGGCTACACCTTC. This sequence joins TRBV7-9 and TRBJ1-2; 11 nucleotides align to TRBD1. The germline gives CDR1 SEHNR, CDR2 FQNEAQ (reference sequence). CDR3 length: 14 residues. V was clipped by 7 bases and J by 4 bases; unmatched bases: 5.

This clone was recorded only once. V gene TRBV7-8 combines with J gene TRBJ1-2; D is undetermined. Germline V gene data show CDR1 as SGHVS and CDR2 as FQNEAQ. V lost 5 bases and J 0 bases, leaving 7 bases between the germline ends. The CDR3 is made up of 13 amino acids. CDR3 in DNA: TGTGCCAGCAGCCGTGGTTCTAACTATGGCTACACCTTC. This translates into CASSRGSNYGYTF.

The CDR3 protein is CASSLNRVGELFF. The CDR3, as DNA: TGTGCCAGCAGCTTAAACAGGGTCGGGGAGCTGTTTTTT. The chain links TRBV7-2 to TRBJ2-2; D is perhaps TRBD1 (6 bases). Germline values: CDR1 SGHTA, CDR2 FQGNSA. The CDR3 totals 13 residues. Trimming cost V 2 bases and J 7 bases, with 8 bases left between them.

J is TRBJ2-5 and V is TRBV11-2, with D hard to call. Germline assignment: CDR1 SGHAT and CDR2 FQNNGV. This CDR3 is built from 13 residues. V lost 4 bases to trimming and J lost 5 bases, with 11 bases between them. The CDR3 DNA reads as TGTGCCAGCAGCTCCCGGATTATGGAGACCCAGTACTTC. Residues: CASSSRIMETQYF.

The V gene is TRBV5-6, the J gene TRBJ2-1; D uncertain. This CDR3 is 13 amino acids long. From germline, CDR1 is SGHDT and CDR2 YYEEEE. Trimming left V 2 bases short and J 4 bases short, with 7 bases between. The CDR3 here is CASSFYGYNEQFF. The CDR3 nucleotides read TGTGCCAGCAGCTTTTACGGGTACAATGAGCAGTTCTTC.

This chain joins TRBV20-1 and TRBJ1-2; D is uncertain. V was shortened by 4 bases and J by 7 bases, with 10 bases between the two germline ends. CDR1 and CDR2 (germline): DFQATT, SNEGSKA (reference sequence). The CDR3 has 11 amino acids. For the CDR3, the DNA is TGCAGTGCTACCCCCTGGGCTGGCTACACCTTC. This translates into CSATPWAGYTF.

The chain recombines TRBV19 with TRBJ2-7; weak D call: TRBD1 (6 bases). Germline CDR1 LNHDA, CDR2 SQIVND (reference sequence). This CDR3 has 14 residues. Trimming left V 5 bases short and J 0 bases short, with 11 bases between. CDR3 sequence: CASSPRQDSYEQYF. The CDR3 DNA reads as TGTGCCAGTAGTCCGCGACAGGACTCCTACGAGCAGTACTTC.

In DNA form, the CDR3 reads TGCGCCACCACTCAGGGGAATGGCGACGAGCAGTACTTC. This encodes CATTQGNGDEQYF. The chain joins TRBV5-1 to TRBJ2-7, with D possibly being TRBD1 (6 bases). Germline lookup yields CDR1 SGHRS and CDR2 YFSETQ. CDR3 length: 13 amino acids. Trimming left V 9 bases short and J 5 bases short, with 18 bases between.

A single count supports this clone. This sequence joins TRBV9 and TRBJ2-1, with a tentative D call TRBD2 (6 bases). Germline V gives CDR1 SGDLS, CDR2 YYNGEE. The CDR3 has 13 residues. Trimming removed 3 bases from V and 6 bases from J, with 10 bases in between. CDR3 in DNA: TGTGCCAGCAGCGCCCGGGACTCCAATGAGCAGTTCTTC. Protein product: CASSARDSNEQFF.

The chain's CDR3 is CARKEANEKLFF. CDR3 sequence (DNA): TGTGCCCGGAAGGAGGCTAATGAAAAACTGTTTTTT. The chain combines TRBV24-1 with TRBJ1-4; no reliable D call. The germline gives CDR1 KGHDR, CDR2 SFDVKD. The CDR3 is 12 residues long. The V gene lost 12 bases and the J gene lost 3 bases, with 10 bases spanning the gap.

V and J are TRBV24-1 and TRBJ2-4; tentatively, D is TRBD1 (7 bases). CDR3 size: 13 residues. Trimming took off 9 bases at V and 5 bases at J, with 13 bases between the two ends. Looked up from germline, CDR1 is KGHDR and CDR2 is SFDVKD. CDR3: CATRGGTENIQYF. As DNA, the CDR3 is TGTGCCACCCGAGGAGGGACAGAAAACATTCAGTACTTC.

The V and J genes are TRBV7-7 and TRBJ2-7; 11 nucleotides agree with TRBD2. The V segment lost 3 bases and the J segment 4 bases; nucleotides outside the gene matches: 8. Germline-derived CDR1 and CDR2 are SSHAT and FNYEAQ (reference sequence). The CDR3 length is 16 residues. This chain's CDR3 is CASSFGLAGGGYEQYF. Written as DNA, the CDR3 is TGTGCCAGCAGCTTTGGGCTAGCGGGAGGTGGTTACGAGCAGTACTTC.

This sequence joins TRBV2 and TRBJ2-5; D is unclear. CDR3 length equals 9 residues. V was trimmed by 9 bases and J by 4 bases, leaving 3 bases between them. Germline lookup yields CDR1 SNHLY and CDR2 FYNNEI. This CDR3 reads CASGETQYF. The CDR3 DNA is TGTGCCAGTGGAGAGACCCAGTACTTC. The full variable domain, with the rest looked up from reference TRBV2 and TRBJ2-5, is EPEVTQTPSHQVTQMGQEVILRCVPISNHLYFYWYRQILGQKVEFLVSFYNNEISEKSEIFDDQFSVERPDGSNFTLKIRSTKLEDSAMYFCASGETQYFGPGTRLLVL.

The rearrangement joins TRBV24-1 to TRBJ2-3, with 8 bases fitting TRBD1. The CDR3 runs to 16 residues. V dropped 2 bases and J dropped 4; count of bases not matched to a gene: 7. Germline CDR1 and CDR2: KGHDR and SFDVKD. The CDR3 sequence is CATSDSTGADPDTQYF. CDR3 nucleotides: TGTGCCACCAGTGATTCGACAGGGGCGGACCCAGATACGCAGTATTTT.